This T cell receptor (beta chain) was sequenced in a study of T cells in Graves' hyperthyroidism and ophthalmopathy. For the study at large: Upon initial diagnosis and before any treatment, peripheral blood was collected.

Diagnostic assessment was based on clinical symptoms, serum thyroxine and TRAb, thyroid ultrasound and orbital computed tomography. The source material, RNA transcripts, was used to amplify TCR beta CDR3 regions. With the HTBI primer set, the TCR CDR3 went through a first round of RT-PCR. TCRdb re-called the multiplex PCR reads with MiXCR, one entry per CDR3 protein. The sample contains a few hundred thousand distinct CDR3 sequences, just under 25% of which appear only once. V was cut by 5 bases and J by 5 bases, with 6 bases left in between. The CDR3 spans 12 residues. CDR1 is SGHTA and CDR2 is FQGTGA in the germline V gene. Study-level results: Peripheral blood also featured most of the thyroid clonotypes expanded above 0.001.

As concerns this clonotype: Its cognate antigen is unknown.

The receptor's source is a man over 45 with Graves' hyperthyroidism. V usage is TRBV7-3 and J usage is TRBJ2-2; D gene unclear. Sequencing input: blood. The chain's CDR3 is CASSLITGELFF. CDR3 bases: TGTGCCAGCAGCCTTATTACCGGGGAGCTGTTTTTT.